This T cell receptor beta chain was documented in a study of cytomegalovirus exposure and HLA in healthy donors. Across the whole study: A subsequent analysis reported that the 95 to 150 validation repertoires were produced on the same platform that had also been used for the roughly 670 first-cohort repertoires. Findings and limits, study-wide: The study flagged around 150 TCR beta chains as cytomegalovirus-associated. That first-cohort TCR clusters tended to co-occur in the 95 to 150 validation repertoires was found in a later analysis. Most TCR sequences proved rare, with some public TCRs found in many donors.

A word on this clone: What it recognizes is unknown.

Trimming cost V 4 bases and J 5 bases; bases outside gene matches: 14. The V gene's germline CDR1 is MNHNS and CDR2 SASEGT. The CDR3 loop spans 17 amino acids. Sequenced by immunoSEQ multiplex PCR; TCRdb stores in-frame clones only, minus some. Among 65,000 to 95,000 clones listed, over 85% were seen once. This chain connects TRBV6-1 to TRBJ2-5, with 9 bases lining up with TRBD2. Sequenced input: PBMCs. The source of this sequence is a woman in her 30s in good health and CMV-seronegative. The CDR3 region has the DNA TGTGCCAGCAGTGCAGGGCGCGGGAGGGCCGGTCGGGAGACCCAGTACTTC. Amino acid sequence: CASSAGRGRAGRETQYF.